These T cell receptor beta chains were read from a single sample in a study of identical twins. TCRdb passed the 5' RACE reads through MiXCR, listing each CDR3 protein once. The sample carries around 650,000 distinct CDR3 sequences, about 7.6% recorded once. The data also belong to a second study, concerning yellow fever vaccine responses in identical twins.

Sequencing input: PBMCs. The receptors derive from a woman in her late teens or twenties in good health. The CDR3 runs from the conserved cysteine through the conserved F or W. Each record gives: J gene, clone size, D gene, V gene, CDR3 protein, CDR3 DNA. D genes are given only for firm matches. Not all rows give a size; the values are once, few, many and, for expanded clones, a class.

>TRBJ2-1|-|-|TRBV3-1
CASSQERLVNEQFF
TGTGCCAGCAGCCAAGAACGATTAGTCAATGAGCAGTTCTTC
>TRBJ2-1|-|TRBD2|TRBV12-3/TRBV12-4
CASRSTLAGRAHEQFF
TGTGCCAGCAGATCAACCCTAGCGGGGAGGGCCCATGAGCAGTTCTTC
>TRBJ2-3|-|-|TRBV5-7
CASSPLGGDTQYF
TGTGCCAGCAGCCCACTCGGGGGAGATACGCAGTATTTT
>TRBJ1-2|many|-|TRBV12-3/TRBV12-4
CASSSPRGVGLGDNTF
TGTGCCAGCAGTTCCCCCCGCGGGGTTGGGCTGGGGGACAACACCTTC
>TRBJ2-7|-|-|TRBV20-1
CSATLYGSTYEQYF
TGCAGTGCGACGCTATACGGGAGCACCTACGAGCAGTACTTC
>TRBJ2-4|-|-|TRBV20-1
CSATNPGTAKNIQYF
TGCAGTGCTACCAATCCCGGGACAGCCAAAAACATTCAGTACTTC
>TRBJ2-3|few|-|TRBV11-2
CASSPVAGGGRTDTQYF
TGTGCCAGCAGCCCCGTTGCTGGCGGGGGCCGCACAGATACGCAGTATTTT
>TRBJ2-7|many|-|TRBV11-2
CASSLGDSYEQYF
TGTGCCAGCAGCTTAGGTGATTCCTACGAGCAGTACTTC
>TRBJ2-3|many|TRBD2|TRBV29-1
CSVEDPSGSRADTQYF
TGCAGCGTTGAAGACCCTAGCGGGAGTAGGGCAGATACGCAGTATTTT
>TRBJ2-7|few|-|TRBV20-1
CSATPSESSYEQYF
TGCAGTGCTACCCCTAGCGAGAGCTCCTACGAGCAGTACTTC
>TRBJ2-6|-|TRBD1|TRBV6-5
CASSYQGTGFSGANVLTF
TGTGCCAGCAGTTATCAAGGGACAGGGTTCTCTGGGGCCAACGTCCTGACTTTC
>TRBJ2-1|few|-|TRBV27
CASSLRANTYNEQFF
TGTGCCAGCAGTTTAAGGGCAAATACCTACAATGAGCAGTTCTTC
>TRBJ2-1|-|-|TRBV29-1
CSAWDFSYNEQFF
TGCAGCGCCTGGGACTTCTCCTACAATGAGCAGTTCTTC
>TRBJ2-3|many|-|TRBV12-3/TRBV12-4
CASSVGTPQNTQYF
TGTGCCAGCAGTGTTGGGACTCCTCAGAATACGCAGTATTTT
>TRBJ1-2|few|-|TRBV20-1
CSAPDRYYGYTF
TGCAGTGCTCCCGACAGGTACTATGGCTACACCTTC
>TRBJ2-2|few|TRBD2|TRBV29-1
CSVGERGTGLAGGPNTGELFF
TGCAGCGTTGGGGAAAGAGGGACAGGACTAGCGGGAGGACCGAACACCGGGGAGCTGTTTTTT
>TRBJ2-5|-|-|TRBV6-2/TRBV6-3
CASRSGGETQYF
TGTGCCAGCAGGTCAGGGGGGGAGACCCAGTACTTC
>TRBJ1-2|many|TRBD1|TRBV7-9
CASSPQGGFNYGYTF
TGTGCCAGCAGCCCCCAAGGGGGCTTTAACTATGGCTACACCTTC
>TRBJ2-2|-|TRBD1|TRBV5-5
CASSYGVDRASTGELFF
TGTGCCAGCAGCTACGGTGTAGACAGGGCGAGCACCGGGGAGCTGTTTTTT
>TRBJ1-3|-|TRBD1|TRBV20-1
CSARGNRDPSSGNTIYF
TGCAGTGCCAGGGGGAACAGGGACCCGAGCTCTGGAAACACCATATATTTT
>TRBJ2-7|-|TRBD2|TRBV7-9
CASSSSHGGVYEQYF
TGTGCCAGCAGCTCGTCCCATGGGGGGGTCTACGAGCAGTACTTC
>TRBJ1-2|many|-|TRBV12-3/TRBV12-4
CASSQGREGYTF
TGTGCCAGCAGTCAGGGCAGGGAGGGCTACACCTTC
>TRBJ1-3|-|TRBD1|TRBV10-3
CAIREGQAFSGNTIYF
TGTGCCATCAGAGAGGGACAGGCCTTCTCTGGAAACACCATATATTTT
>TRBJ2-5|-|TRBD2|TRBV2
CAFSLKGLGLAGGLETQYF
TGTGCCTTCAGTTTAAAGGGCCTGGGACTAGCGGGGGGTCTCGAGACCCAGTACTTC
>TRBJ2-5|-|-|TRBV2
CASSAPSEETQYF
TGTGCCAGCAGTGCGCCTAGCGAAGAGACCCAGTACTTC
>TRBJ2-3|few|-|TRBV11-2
CASSLGAQVRGADTQYF
TGTGCCAGCAGCTTAGGGGCACAGGTACGCGGCGCGGATACGCAGTATTTT
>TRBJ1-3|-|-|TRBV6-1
CASNPSAGGTSGNTIYF
TGTGCCAGCAATCCCTCCGCCGGGGGAACCTCTGGAAACACCATATATTTT
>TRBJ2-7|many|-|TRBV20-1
CSAREETGRVTYEQYF
TGCAGTGCTAGAGAAGAAACAGGGCGCGTTACCTACGAGCAGTACTTC